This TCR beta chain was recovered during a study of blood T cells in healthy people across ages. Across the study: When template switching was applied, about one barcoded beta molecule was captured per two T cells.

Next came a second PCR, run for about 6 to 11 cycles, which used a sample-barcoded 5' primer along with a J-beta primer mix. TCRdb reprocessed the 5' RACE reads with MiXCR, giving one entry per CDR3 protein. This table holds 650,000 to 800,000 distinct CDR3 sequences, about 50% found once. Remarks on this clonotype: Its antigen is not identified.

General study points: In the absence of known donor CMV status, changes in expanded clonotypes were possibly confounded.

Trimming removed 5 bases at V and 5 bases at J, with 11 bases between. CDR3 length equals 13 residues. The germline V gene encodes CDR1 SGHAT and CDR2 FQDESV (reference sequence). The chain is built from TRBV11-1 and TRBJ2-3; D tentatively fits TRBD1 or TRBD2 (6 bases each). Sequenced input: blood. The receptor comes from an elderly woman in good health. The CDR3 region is CASSQGGIDTQYF. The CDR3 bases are TGTGCCAGCAGCCAAGGGGGGATAGATACGCAGTATTTT.